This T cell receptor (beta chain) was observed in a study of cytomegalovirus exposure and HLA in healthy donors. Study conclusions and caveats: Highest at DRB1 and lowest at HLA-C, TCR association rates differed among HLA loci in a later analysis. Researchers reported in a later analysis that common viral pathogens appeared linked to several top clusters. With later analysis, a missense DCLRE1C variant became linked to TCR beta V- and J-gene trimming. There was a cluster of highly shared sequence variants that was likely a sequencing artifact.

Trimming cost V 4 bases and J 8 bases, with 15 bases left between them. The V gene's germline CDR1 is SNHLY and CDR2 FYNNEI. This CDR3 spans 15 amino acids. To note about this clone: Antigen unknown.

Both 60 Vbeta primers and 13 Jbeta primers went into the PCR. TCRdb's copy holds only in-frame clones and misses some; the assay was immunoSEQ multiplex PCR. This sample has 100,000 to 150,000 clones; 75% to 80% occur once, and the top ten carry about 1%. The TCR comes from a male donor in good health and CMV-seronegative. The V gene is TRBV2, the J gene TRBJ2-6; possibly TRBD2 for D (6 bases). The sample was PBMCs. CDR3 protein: CASSGGRTITNVLTF. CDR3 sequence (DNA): TGTGCCAGCAGTGGAGGGCGGACTATCACCAACGTCCTGACTTTC.